Described below is a single TCR beta chain sequence and its context. Its specificity is not known. This sample is part of a study of shared clonotypes between healthy human individuals. General observations from the study: Among donors, the sharing of clonotypes was expected to be influenced by sequencing depth.

Repertoires were generated with immunoSEQ multiplex PCR, while TCRdb's copy carries only in-frame clones and drops some. The data hold hundreds of thousands of clones, with 77% observed a single time. Trimming removed 6 bases at V and 6 bases at J, with 15 bases between. Germline V lookup: CDR1 LNHDA, CDR2 SQIVND (reference sequence). The CDR3 extends over 14 amino acids. The chain employs TRBV19 and TRBJ2-1; D is possibly TRBD1 (5 bases). The specimen was PBMCs. This sequence originates from a woman in her forties in good health. Some clones in this sample may be carry-over from other donors' samples. The CDR3 nucleotides read TGTGCCAGTAGACCGACAGTGACCGGCAATGAGCAGTTCTTC. Encoded protein: CASRPTVTGNEQFF.